The 19 T cell receptor beta chains reported below all come from one sample, sequenced in a study of radiotherapy plus CTLA-4 blockade in lung cancer. This table comes from immunoSEQ multiplex PCR, and its TCRdb copy is limited to in-frame clones, with some not included. The sample records around 82,000 clones, around nine tenths being singletons. The input for sequencing was peripheral blood, taken from a patient treated with radiotherapy plus ipilimumab. The receptors stem from a human donor with non-small cell lung cancer that progressed on radiotherapy plus ipilimumab.

The chain joins TRBV9 to TRBJ2-2, with 9 bases matching TRBD1. With 4 bases clipped from V and 0 bases from J, the junction kept 4 bases outside the gene matches. This CDR3 is 16 amino acids long. Per the germline V gene, CDR1 is SGDLS and CDR2 is YYNGEE. CDR3 residues: CASSRRQGANTGELFF. CDR3 coding DNA: TGTGCCAGCAGCAGACGACAGGGGGCGAACACCGGGGAGCTGTTTTTT.

In the case of this clone: The junction departs from germline at one end; a sequencing error may be responsible. The chain couples TRBV4-1 to TRBJ1-5; D is ambiguous. In germline, CDR1 is MGHRA, CDR2 YSYEKL. The CDR3 contains 13 residues. CDR3: CASSQDGYQPQHF. CDR3 DNA sequence: TGTGCCAGCAGCCAAGATGGGTATCAGCCCCAGCATTTT.

This chain connects TRBV7-2 to TRBJ2-1, with D perhaps matching TRBD1 (6 bases). Germline loops: CDR1 SGHTA, CDR2 FQGNSA. The CDR3 runs 15 residues. V shed 4 bases and J shed 3 bases, with 13 bases lying between them. In DNA, the CDR3 is TGTGCCAGCAGCTCCGGGACACAAAGCTACAATGAGCAGTTCTTC. It specifies CASSSGTQSYNEQFF. Variable domain in full (rest from reference TRBV7-2 and TRBJ2-1): GAGVSQSPSNKVTEKGKDVELRCDPISGHTALYWYRQSLGQGLEFLIYFQGNSAPDKSGLPSDRFSAERTGGSVSTLTIQRTQQEDSAVYLCASSSGTQSYNEQFFGPGTRLTVL.

The CDR3: CASSLRFRDRQVYGYTF. CDR3 DNA sequence: TGTGCCAGCAGCCTACGCTTTAGGGACAGGCAGGTCTATGGCTACACCTTC. The V gene is TRBV21-1, the J gene TRBJ1-2; the table's TRBD1 call for D was not verified on the DNA. TRBV21-1 is a pseudogene. The CDR3 has 17 amino acids.

The chain joins TRBV19 to TRBJ1-2; TRBD1 matches at 7 bases. The CDR3 has 14 residues. In germline, CDR1 is LNHDA, CDR2 SQIVND (reference sequence). The V gene end was trimmed by 2 bases and the J gene end by 8 bases; junction bases not matched to a gene: 8. CDR3 region: CASSIRDRAGGYTF. CDR3 coding DNA: TGTGCCAGTAGTATACGCGACAGGGCAGGAGGCTACACCTTC.

V usage is TRBV9 and J usage is TRBJ2-7, with 11 bases that match TRBD1. CDR1 and CDR2 from the germline V gene are SGDLS and YYNGEE. J gave up 5 bases and V 4 bases, and 5 bases lay outside the gene matches. This CDR3 region has 14 residues. The CDR3 DNA reads as TGTGCCAGCAGCACTGGACAGGGGGCTCACGAGCAGTACTTC. Translating it yields CASSTGQGAHEQYF.

CDR3 bases: TGTGCCAGCAGCTTCTATGGTTCTAGCACAGATACGCAGTATTTT. This encodes CASSFYGSSTDTQYF. The chain is built from TRBV7-3 and TRBJ2-3, with D uncertain. The CDR3 totals 15 residues. Trimming cost V 3 bases and J 0 bases, with 10 bases left between them. Germline V CDR1 and CDR2: SGHTA, FQGTGA. The full variable domain, its missing parts supplied by reference TRBV7-3 and TRBJ2-3, is GAGVSQTPSNKVTEKGKYVELRCDPISGHTALYWYRQSLGQGPEFLIYFQGTGAADDSGLPNDRFFAVRPEGSVSTLKIQRTERGDSAVYLCASSFYGSSTDTQYFGPGTRLTVL.

The V and J genes are TRBV10-3 and TRBJ2-1; 12 positions agree with TRBD1. V trimming: 3 bases; J trimming: 12 bases; junction bases outside the gene matches: 9. The CDR3 sequence is 15 residues long. Per germline, CDR1 ENHRY and CDR2 SYGVKD. The CDR3 loop reads CAISDGGTGGGRQFF. CDR3 nucleotide sequence: TGTGCCATCAGTGACGGCGGGACAGGGGGCGGTAGGCAGTTCTTC.

This chain connects TRBV25-1 to TRBJ2-1; a weak D match, TRBD1 (6 bases). The CDR3 is 15 amino acids. V gave up 3 bases and J gave up 3 bases, with 12 bases separating them. CDR1 and CDR2 from the germline V gene are MGHDK and SYGVNS. This CDR3 reads CASSDSGDVYNEQFF. For the CDR3, the DNA is TGTGCCAGCAGTGATTCAGGGGACGTCTACAATGAGCAGTTCTTC.

In its sample, this clone was seen once. The chain couples TRBV27 to TRBJ1-6; 10 bases match TRBD1. Germline values: CDR1 MNHEY, CDR2 SMNVEV (reference sequence). V shed 5 bases and J 7 bases; nucleotides not matched to a gene: 5. This CDR3 has 15 amino acids. The CDR3 loop is CASSPDRGGNSPLHF. CDR3 nucleotide sequence: TGTGCCAGCAGTCCGGACAGGGGGGGGAATTCACCCCTCCACTTT.

This clone was seen only a few times. The chain carries TRBV30 and TRBJ2-6, with a tentative D call TRBD2 (5 bases). The CDR3 loop spans 16 amino acids. The ends were cut back, 2 bases at V and 1 base at J, with 12 bases in the middle. CDR1 is GTSNPN, CDR2 SVGIG, per germline (reference sequence). The CDR3 sequence is CAWSRGSGSGANVLTF. CDR3 in DNA: TGTGCCTGGAGTCGAGGGTCGGGATCTGGGGCCAACGTCCTGACTTTC.

This chain uses TRBV19 with TRBJ2-1; 10 bases match TRBD2. Looked up from germline, CDR1 is LNHDA and CDR2 is SQIVND (reference sequence). The CDR3 has 16 residues. Trimming removed 4 bases from V and 2 bases from J; junction bases left unmatched: 5. CDR3 loop: CASSTLAGLAYNEQFF. CDR3 nucleotide sequence: TGTGCCAGTAGTACACTAGCGGGACTGGCCTACAATGAGCAGTTCTTC. The whole variable domain, filled in from reference TRBV19 and TRBJ2-1, reads DGGITQSPKYLFRKEGQNVTLSCEQNLNHDAMYWYRQDPGQGLRLIYYSQIVNDFQKGDIAEGYSVSREKKESFPLTVTSAQKNPTAFYLCASSTLAGLAYNEQFFGPGTRLTVL.

The gene calls are TRBV4-2 and TRBJ2-1, with 10 bases aligning to TRBD2. Germline CDR1 reads LGHNA; CDR2 reads YNFKEQ. The CDR3 is 17 residues long. The junction had 7 bases not matched to a gene; V was cut back by 0 bases and J by 5 bases. The CDR3 DNA reads as TGTGCCAGCAGCCAAGATCACGGACTAGCGGCCGACAATGAGCAGTTCTTC. Protein sequence: CASSQDHGLAADNEQFF.

J is TRBJ2-3 and V is TRBV4-1; 8 bases line up with TRBD1. Unmatched junction bases numbered 5, after V lost 0 bases and J lost 6 bases. The CDR3 length is 15 residues. Germline V CDR1 and CDR2: MGHRA, YSYEKL. CDR3 in amino acids: CASSQDARGRDTQYF. The CDR3 coding sequence is TGCGCCAGCAGCCAAGATGCCAGGGGGCGGGATACGCAGTATTTT.

Comment on this clone: Other DNA sequences in this sample translate to the same CDR3. This chain links TRBV27 with TRBJ1-5; D possibly corresponds to TRBD1 (5 bases). Trimming shortened V by 0 bases and J by 0 bases, and 6 bases separated the two germline ends. Germline CDR1 and CDR2: MNHEY and SMNVEV (reference sequence). The CDR3 extends over 15 amino acids. The DNA for the CDR3 is TGTGCCAGCAGTTTATCGGGGGGTAGCAATCAGCCCCAGCATTTT. Its protein is CASSLSGGSNQPQHF.

This clone appeared a few times. The chain uses TRBV5-4 and TRBJ1-1, with no clear D. V lost 3 bases to trimming and J lost 4 bases, with 7 bases between them. The CDR3 covers 12 residues. Germline CDR1 and CDR2: SGHNT and YYREEE (reference sequence). The CDR3 is CASSSRGTEAFF. As DNA, the CDR3 is TGTGCCAGCAGCTCTCGGGGCACTGAAGCTTTCTTT. Supplemented by reference TRBV5-4 and TRBJ1-1, the full variable domain reads ETGVTQSPTHLIKTRGQQVTLRCSSQSGHNTVSWYQQALGQGPQFIFQYYREEENGRGNFPPRFSGLQFPNYSSELNVNALELDDSALYLCASSSRGTEAFFGQGTRLTVV.

CDR3 in DNA: TGTGCCAGCGATTCCGACGGCGGTCTAAGGAATGGCTACACCTTC. Protein sequence: CASDSDGGLRNGYTF. This chain uses TRBV2 with TRBJ1-2, with unresolved D. Germline V gene data show CDR1 as SNHLY and CDR2 as FYNNEI. Between the trimmed V and J ends, which lost 8 bases and 6 bases, there was a span of 22 bases. The CDR3 is made up of 15 amino acids.

This clone has just a few counts. DNA of the CDR3: TGTGCCAGCAGTTACAGCCTTGGGGTGAACACTGAAGCTTTCTTT. Protein: CASSYSLGVNTEAFF. The V and J genes are TRBV6-6 and TRBJ1-1; D remains ambiguous. The CDR3 has 15 amino acids. Germline lookup yields CDR1 MNHNY and CDR2 SVGAGI (reference sequence). Trimming took off 2 bases at V and 0 bases at J, with 10 bases between the two ends.

This clone was found once. The gene calls are TRBV29-1 and TRBJ1-2, with 7 bases that match TRBD1. The CDR3 is 16 residues long. The J segment lost 1 base and the V segment lost 4 bases, leaving 12 bases of the junction unmatched. The V gene's germline CDR1 is SQVTM and CDR2 ANQGSEA. In DNA, the CDR3 is TGCAGCGTTGGGGGTAGTAGGGACAGAAATAACTATGGCTACACCTTC. Translating gives CSVGGSRDRNNYGYTF.